These 10 T cell receptor beta chains were sequenced from one sample in a study of memory CD4+ T cells and cytomegalovirus serostatus (dated by TCRdb to about 2019). The library was produced with the immunoSEQ multiplex PCR assay. TCRdb re-hosts the immuneACCESS table, in-frame sequences only. Its copies lack some clones; in the studies checked, an unresolved V gene accounts for under half of them, and the cause for the rest is not known. The sample includes approximately 74,000 clones, with around 76% observed a single time. The ten largest clones capture around 4.3% of the sample. A FACSAria II was used to sort memory CD4+ T cells, defined as single viable CD3+CD4+CD8-CD45RO+ cells. Sequenced input: memory CD4+ T cells from blood. The receptors derive from an adult in good health and CMV-seropositive.

The V and J genes are TRBV28 and TRBJ2-7, with 7 bases matching TRBD1. The length of the CDR3 is 14 residues. Germline V gene data show CDR1 as MDHEN and CDR2 as SYDVKM. The J segment lost 0 bases and the V segment lost 6 bases, leaving 5 bases of the junction unmatched. The CDR3 loop reads CASRRGTASYEQYF. CDR3 sequence (DNA): TGTGCCAGCAGAAGAGGGACAGCCTCCTACGAGCAGTACTTC.

J is TRBJ2-1 and V is TRBV9; 11 positions agree with TRBD2. There are 19 residues in the CDR3. Looked up from germline, CDR1 is SGDLS and CDR2 is YYNGEE. The V and J ends lost 0 bases and 2 bases, in that order; junction bases with no gene match: 10. The CDR3 spells CASSVGLAGLGAAYNEQFF. In DNA, the CDR3 is TGTGCCAGCAGCGTAGGACTAGCGGGACTCGGAGCCGCCTACAATGAGCAGTTCTTC.

The V and J genes are TRBV2 and TRBJ2-3; TRBD1 aligns across 11 bases. The germline gives CDR1 SNHLY, CDR2 FYNNEI. The CDR3 loop spans 15 amino acids. Trimming cost V 8 bases and J 4 bases; bases outside gene matches: 8. In DNA, the CDR3 is TGTGCCAGCTCGGGGACAGGGGGGCAGGCAGATACGCAGTATTTT. Its translation: CASSGTGGQADTQYF.

The V and J genes are TRBV27 and TRBJ2-1, with 7 bases aligning to TRBD2. The CDR3 is 19 amino acids. V dropped 3 bases and J dropped 2; count of bases not matched to a gene: 16. CDR1 is MNHEY and CDR2 is SMNVEV in the germline V gene (reference sequence). The CDR3 protein is CASSLTGPPAGMTYNEQFF. CDR3 DNA: TGTGCCAGCAGTTTGACGGGGCCTCCAGCGGGAATGACCTACAATGAGCAGTTCTTC.

The rearrangement links TRBV11-3 to TRBJ2-3; D ambiguous. The CDR3 is 12 amino acids. V was pared by 5 bases and J by 5 bases, with 8 bases between. Germline CDR1 SGHNT, CDR2 YENEEA. The CDR3 loop is CASSLIGDTQYF. As DNA, the CDR3 is TGTGCCAGCAGCCTAATAGGAGATACGCAGTATTTT.

The V gene is TRBV9, the J gene TRBJ2-2; tentatively, D is TRBD2 (5 bases). Trimming removed 3 bases from V and 6 bases from J, with 9 bases in between. The CDR3 extends over 13 amino acids. The germline gives CDR1 SGDLS, CDR2 YYNGEE. DNA of the CDR3: TGTGCCAGCAGCGCACGGGGTGCCGGGGAGCTGTTTTTT. It yields the protein CASSARGAGELFF.

The chain is built from TRBV29-1 and TRBJ1-2; no clear D. Trimming took off 7 bases at V and 6 bases at J, with 12 bases between the two ends. The CDR3 totals 11 residues. CDR1 SQVTM and CDR2 ANQGSEA come from the germline V gene. CDR3 DNA sequence: TGCAGCGGGTTGTGGGTGGATGGCTACACCTTC. Amino acid sequence: CSGLWVDGYTF.

The gene calls are TRBV5-4 and TRBJ1-6; D remains unclear. The V end was cut by 2 bases, the J end by 2 bases, with 8 bases between. The CDR3 consists of 15 residues. Germline V CDR1 and CDR2: SGHNT, YYREEE (reference sequence). In DNA form, the CDR3 reads TGTGCCAGCAGCTTATGGGGTCCCTATAATTCACCCCTCCACTTT. Translation: CASSLWGPYNSPLHF.

CDR3 residues: CASSLGGPGEETQYF. The CDR3 bases are TGTGCCAGCAGCTTGGGGGGGCCGGGAGAGGAGACCCAGTACTTC. V is TRBV5-4 and J is TRBJ2-5, with D possibly being TRBD1 or TRBD2 (6 bases each). Trimming stripped 0 bases from V and 5 bases from J, with 14 bases between. Germline CDR1 SGHNT, CDR2 YYREEE (reference sequence). This CDR3 region has 15 residues.

This clone appeared a few times. The genes are TRBV10-3 and TRBJ1-2; D gene ambiguous. Germline CDR1 reads ENHRY; CDR2 reads SYGVKD. The germline V and J ends were trimmed by 8 bases and 8 bases, with 9 bases remaining between them. The CDR3 has 10 amino acids. The CDR3 DNA reads as TGTGCCATCGGAAAGTTGGGCTACACCTTC. It yields the protein CAIGKLGYTF.